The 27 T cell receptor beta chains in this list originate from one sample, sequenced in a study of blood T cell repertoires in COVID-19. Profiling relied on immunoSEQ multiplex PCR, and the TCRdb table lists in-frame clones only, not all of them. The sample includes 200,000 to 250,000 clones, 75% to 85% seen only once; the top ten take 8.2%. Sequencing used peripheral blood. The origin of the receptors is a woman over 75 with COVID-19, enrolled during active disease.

The CDR3 nucleotides are TGTGCCAGCAGTTATGGAGCTAACTATGGCTACACCTTC. This sequence encodes CASSYGANYGYTF. The chain joins TRBV6-5 to TRBJ1-2; no firm D call. V lost 3 bases and J lost 0, with 5 bases in between. Per germline, CDR1 MNHEY and CDR2 SVGAGI. The CDR3 extends over 13 amino acids.

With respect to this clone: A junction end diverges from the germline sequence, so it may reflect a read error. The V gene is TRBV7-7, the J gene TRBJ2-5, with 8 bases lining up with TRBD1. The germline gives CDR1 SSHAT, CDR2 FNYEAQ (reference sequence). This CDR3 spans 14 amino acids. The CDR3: CASSRTGIGETQYF. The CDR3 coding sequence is TGTGCTAGCAGCCGGACAGGGATTGGGGAGACCCAGTACTTC.

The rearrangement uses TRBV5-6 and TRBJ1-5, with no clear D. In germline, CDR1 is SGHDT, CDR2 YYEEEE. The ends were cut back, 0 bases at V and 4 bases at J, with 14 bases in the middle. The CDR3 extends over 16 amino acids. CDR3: CASSLARLQTNQPQHF. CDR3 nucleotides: TGTGCCAGCAGCTTGGCCAGATTGCAGACTAATCAGCCCCAGCATTTT. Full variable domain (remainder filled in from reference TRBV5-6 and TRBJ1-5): DAGVTQSPTHLIKTRGQQVTLRCSPKSGHDTVSWYQQALGQGPQFIFQYYEEEERQRGNFPDRFSGHQFPNYSSELNVNALLLGDSALYLCASSLARLQTNQPQHFGDGTRLSIL.

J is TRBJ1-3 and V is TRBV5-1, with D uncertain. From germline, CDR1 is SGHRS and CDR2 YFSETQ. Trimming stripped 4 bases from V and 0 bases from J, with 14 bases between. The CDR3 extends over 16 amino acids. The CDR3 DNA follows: TGCGCCAGCAGCCACAACTCGGGGAGCTCTGGAAACACCATATATTTT. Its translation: CASSHNSGSSGNTIYF.

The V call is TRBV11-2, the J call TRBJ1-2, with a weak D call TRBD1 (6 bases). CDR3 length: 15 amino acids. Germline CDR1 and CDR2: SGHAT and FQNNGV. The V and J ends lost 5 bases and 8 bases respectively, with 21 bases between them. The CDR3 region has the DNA TGTGCCAGCAGCGCCACCACAGGGACGGGAGGAGGCTACACCTTC. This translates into CASSATTGTGGGYTF.

CDR3: CASSPAGTSVARAYNEQFF. CDR3 in DNA: TGTGCCAGCAGCCCCGCCGGGACTAGCGTCGCAAGGGCCTACAATGAGCAGTTCTTC. The chain links TRBV7-2 to TRBJ2-1; 10 positions agree with TRBD2. The CDR3 totals 19 residues. The ends lost 5 bases at V and 2 bases at J; junction bases unmatched: 15. Germline V gene data show CDR1 as SGHTA and CDR2 as FQGNSA. Full variable domain (remainder filled in from reference TRBV7-2 and TRBJ2-1): GAGVSQSPSNKVTEKGKDVELRCDPISGHTALYWYRQSLGQGLEFLIYFQGNSAPDKSGLPSDRFSAERTGGSVSTLTIQRTQQEDSAVYLCASSPAGTSVARAYNEQFFGPGTRLTVL.

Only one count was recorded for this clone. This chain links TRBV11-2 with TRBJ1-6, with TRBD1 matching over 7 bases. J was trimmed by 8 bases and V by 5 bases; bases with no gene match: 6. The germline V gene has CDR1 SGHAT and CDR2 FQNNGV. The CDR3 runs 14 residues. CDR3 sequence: CASSPRQGDSPLHF. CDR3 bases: TGTGCCAGCAGCCCGAGACAGGGTGATTCACCCCTCCACTTT.

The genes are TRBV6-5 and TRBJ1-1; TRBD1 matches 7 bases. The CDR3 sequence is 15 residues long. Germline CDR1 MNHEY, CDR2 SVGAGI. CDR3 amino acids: CASGTDFNSNTEAFF. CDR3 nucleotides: TGTGCGTCAGGGACAGACTTTAACTCGAACACTGAAGCTTTCTTT.

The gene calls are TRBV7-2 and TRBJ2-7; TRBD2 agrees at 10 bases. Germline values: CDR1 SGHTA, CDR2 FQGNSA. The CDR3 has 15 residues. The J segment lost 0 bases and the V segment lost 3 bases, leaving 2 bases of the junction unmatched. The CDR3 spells CASSFKREGSYEQYF. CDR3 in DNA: TGTGCCAGCAGCTTCAAGCGGGAGGGCTCCTACGAGCAGTACTTC.

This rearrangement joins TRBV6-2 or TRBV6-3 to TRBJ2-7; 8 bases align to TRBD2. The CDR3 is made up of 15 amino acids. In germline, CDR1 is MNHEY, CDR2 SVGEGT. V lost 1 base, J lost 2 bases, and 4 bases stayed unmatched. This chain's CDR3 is CASSYYGGGPYEQYF. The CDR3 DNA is TGTGCCAGCAGTTACTACGGGGGGGGCCCCTACGAGCAGTACTTC.

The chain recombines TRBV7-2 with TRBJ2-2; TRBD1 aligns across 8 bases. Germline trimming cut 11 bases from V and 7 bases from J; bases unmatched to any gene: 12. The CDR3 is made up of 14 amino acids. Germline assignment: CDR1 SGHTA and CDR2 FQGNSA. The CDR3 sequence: CAQGVQGAGGELFF. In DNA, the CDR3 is TGTGCCCAAGGAGTGCAGGGGGCGGGCGGGGAGCTGTTTTTT.

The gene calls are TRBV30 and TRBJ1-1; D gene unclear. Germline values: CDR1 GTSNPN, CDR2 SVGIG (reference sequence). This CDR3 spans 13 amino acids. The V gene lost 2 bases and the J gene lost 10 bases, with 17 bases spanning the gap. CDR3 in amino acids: CAWSSSQSFGAFF. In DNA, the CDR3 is TGTGCCTGGAGTTCCTCTCAAAGTTTCGGAGCTTTCTTT.

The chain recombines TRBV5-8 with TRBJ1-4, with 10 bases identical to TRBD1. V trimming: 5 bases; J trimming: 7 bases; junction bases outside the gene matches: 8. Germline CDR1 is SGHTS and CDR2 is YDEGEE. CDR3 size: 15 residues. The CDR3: CASRRTGGTGEKLFF. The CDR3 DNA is TGTGCCAGCAGGCGGACAGGGGGTACAGGTGAAAAACTGTTTTTT.

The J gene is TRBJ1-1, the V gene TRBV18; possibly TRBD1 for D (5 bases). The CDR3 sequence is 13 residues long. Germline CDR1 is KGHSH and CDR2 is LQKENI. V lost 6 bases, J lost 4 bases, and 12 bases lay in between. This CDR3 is CASSELGGTEAFF. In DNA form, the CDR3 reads TGTGCCAGCTCCGAGTTGGGGGGCACTGAAGCTTTCTTT.

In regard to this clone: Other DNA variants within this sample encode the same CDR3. CDR3 protein: CASSQAGGSGANVLTF. The CDR3 nucleotides read TGTGCCAGCAGCCAAGCGGGAGGCTCTGGGGCCAACGTCCTGACTTTC. The chain couples TRBV3-1 (or the pseudogene TRBV3-2) to TRBJ2-6; TRBD2 matches 7 bases. Losses at the gene ends were 1 base for V and 0 bases for J; bases not matched to a gene: 0. Germline CDR1 and CDR2: LGHDT and YNNKEL (reference sequence). The CDR3 totals 16 residues.

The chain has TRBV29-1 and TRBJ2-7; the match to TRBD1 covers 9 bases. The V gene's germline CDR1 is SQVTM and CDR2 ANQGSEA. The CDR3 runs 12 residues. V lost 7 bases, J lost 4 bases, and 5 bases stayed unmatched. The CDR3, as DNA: TGCAGCGCCTCACAGGGGGCTTACGAGCAGTACTTC. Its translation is CSASQGAYEQYF.

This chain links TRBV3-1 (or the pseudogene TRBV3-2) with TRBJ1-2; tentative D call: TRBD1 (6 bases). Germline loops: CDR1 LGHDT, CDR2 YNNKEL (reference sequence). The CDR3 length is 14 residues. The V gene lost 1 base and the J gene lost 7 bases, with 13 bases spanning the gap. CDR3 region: CASSQVAGDIGYTF. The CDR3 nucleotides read TGTGCCAGCAGCCAAGTCGCAGGGGATATTGGCTACACCTTC.

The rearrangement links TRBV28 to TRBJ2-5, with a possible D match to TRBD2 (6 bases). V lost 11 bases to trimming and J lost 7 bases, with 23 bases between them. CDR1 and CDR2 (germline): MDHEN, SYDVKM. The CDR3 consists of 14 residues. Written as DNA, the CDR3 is TGTGCCTCGCAGGCGGGACTGGGATTAAGGACCCAGTACTTC. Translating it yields CASQAGLGLRTQYF.

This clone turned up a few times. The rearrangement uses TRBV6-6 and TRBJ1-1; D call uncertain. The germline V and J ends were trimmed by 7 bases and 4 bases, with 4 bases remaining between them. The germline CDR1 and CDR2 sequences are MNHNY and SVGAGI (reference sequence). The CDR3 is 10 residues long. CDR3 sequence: CASTRTEAFF. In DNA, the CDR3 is TGTGCCAGCACCCGCACTGAAGCTTTCTTT.

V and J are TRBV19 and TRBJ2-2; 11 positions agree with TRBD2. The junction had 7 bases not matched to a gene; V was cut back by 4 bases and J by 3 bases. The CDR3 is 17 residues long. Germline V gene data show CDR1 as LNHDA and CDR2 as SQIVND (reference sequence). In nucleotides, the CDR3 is TGTGCCAGTAGTAGTTGGGGACTAGCGGCTTACACCGGGGAGCTGTTTTTT. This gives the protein CASSSWGLAAYTGELFF.

Written as DNA, the CDR3 is TGTGCCTGGAGCGCCCTAGGTGGGGCCAACGTCCTGACTTTC. This codes for CAWSALGGANVLTF. The chain combines TRBV30 with TRBJ2-6; D gene ambiguous. The CDR3 runs 14 residues. V lost 3 bases, J lost 3 bases, and 9 bases lay in between. Germline CDR1 GTSNPN, CDR2 SVGIG (reference sequence).

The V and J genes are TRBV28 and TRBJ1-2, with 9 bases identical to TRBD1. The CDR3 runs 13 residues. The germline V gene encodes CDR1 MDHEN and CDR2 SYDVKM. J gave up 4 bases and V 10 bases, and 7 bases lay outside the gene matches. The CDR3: CAIGRTGAYGYTF. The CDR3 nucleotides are TGTGCCATCGGAAGGACAGGGGCCTATGGCTACACCTTC.

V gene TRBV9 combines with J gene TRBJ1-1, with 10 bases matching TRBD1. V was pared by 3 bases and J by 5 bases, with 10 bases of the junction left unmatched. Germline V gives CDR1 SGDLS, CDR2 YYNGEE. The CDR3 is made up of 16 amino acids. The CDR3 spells CASSGQGARVSTEAFF. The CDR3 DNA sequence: TGTGCCAGCAGCGGACAGGGGGCGCGGGTCTCTACTGAAGCTTTCTTT.

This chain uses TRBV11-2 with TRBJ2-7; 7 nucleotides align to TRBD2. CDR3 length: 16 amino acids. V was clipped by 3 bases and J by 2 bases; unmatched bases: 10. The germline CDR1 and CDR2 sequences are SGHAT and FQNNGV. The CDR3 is CASSFPPGGSPYEQYF. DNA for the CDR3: TGTGCCAGCAGCTTCCCCCCGGGGGGATCCCCCTACGAGCAGTACTTC.

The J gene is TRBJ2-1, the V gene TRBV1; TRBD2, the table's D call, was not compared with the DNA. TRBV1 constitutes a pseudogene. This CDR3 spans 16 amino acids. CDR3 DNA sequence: TGCACCAGCAGCGAGTTACTAGCGGGGGGCTACAATGAGCAGTTCTTC. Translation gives CTSSELLAGGYNEQFF.

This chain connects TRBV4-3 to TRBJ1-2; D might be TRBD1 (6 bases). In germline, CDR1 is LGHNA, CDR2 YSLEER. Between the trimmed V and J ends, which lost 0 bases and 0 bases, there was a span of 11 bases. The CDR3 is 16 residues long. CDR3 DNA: TGCGCCAGCAGCCAAGACAGGGGACCAGCTAACTATGGCTACACCTTC. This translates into CASSQDRGPANYGYTF.

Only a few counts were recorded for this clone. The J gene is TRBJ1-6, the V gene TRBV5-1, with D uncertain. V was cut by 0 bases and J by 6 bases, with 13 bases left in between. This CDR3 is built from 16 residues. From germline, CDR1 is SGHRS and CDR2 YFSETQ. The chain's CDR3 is CASSLAGFAFNSPLHF. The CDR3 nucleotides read TGCGCCAGCAGCTTGGCGGGGTTCGCTTTTAATTCACCCCTCCACTTT.